The TCR beta chain under discussion was sequenced for a study of regulatory T cells in long-lasting Graves disease (TCRdb year 2021). Study-level background: In the newly diagnosed Graves' disease group, patients had been taking antithyroid drugs for less than 3 months. A total of around 33 samples were covered by TCR sequencing, comprising approximately 13 persistent and around 20 newly diagnosed Graves' disease patients. Peripheral blood TCR sequencing and RNA sequencing compared persistent Graves' disease patients with newly diagnosed Graves' disease patients. The study was conducted in China and was registered as a clinical trial.

This clonotype was counted a single time. The specificity of this receptor is unknown. The record has no base qualities; no much larger clone is one base away. Support from one read is weak. On the study overall, not on this receptor specifically: Compared with newly diagnosed patients, patients with persistent Graves' disease had lower TCR Shannon entropy and fewer highly expanded clones, which suggests clonal expansion. Peripheral blood alone was examined, since thyroid tissue, which constituted the primary lesion, could not be accessed. Sequencing and analysis were limited to the TCR beta chain. The authors acknowledged the small sample size as a limitation that may reduce accuracy. Patients with persistent disease shared more public clonotypes (fewer than 3,000) than newly diagnosed patients did (around 930).

Library generation was performed with multiplex PCR. Sequenced using an Illumina HiSeq 4000. iRepertoire HTBI primers and Arm-PCR amplification of CDR3 regions were used to construct TCR beta libraries. Before sequencing, the PCR products went through gel purification. In the authors' own workflow: Across samples, some 62 TRBV and 13 to 15 TRBJ segments were identified and used for gene usage analysis of CDR3 amino acid clonotypes. Filtered high-quality paired reads were merged into contigs using COPE and FqMerger. BLAST was used to align contigs to IMGT TRBV, TRBD and TRBJ reference genes, and CDR3 was defined according to IMGT. Any clonotype with a frequency above 0.1% was classified as a highly expanded clone. Repertoire diversity was measured by Shannon entropy, and V-J evenness by the Gini coefficient. A clonotype was considered public if more than one individual shared it. The public reads were reanalyzed by TCRdb: fastp trimming at Q25, MiXCR alignment, in-frame beta chains only. Duplicate CDR3 protein sequences are folded into a single record with the most common DNA and genes. TCRdb, not the authors, supplied the V and J calls. The sample records 250,000 to 300,000 distinct CDR3 sequences, approximately 20% of which are singletons. The top ten constitute 13% to 15% of the sample.

The meaning of the sample's time point label: newly diagnosed GD, antithyroid drugs for less than 3 months. For both TCR sequencing and RNA sequencing, RNA was extracted from PBMCs in TRIzol. The diagnosis of Graves' disease followed American Thyroid Association guidelines. Patients were recruited from an endocrinology department in Xi'an, China. Each patient gave roughly 8.4 milliliters of peripheral blood, collected in an EDTA anticoagulant tube. Ficoll Paque Plus density gradient separation was used to isolate PBMCs, and no further T cell sorting was done. An Agilent 2100 Bioanalyzer and agarose gel were used to check RNA quality, and a NanoDrop 2000 was used to measure RNA concentration. The sample was also reused in another study, on T cells in Graves' hyperthyroidism and ophthalmopathy. The second investigation adds: A patient counted as having stable Graves' hyperthyroidism if no progression to ophthalmopathy occurred over 18 months of follow-up. Hyperthyroidism patients were aged 18 to 65 years and newly diagnosed, with disease duration of less than 2 months. Any patient with an uncontrolled infection, another autoimmune disease, pregnancy or lactation was excluded. Clinical symptoms, serum thyroxine and TRAb, thyroid ultrasound, and orbital computed tomography formed the basis for the diagnoses. The first round of RT-PCR for the TCR CDR3 was performed with the HTBI primer set and the Qiagen OneStep RT-PCR kit. Most expanded thyroid clonotypes (frequency above 0.001) were also found in blood, which suggests that blood repertoires may mirror thyroid immune responses. Ophthalmopathy was separated from stable hyperthyroidism by a 13 V-J signature model, with about 86% sensitivity and about 81% specificity obtained in cross-validation and 80%/75% obtained in testing. In validation, the model predicted progression to ophthalmopathy a median of around six months before onset, with roughly 70% sensitivity and almost 75% specificity. To identify distinguishing TCR V-J signatures, a discovery cohort of about a hundred patients was used, comprising fewer than 45 with Graves' ophthalmopathy and around 57 with stable Graves' hyperthyroidism. Whether ophthalmopathy could be predicted prospectively was tested in an independent validation cohort made up of 18 hyperthyroidism patients plus 17 patients who later progressed to ophthalmopathy. The roughly 90 discovery patients were divided at random into training and test sets in a 7:3 ratio. In addition, the study compared T-cell repertoires in thyroid tissue and in blood from about six Graves' hyperthyroidism patients. Once sampling was done, hyperthyroidism patients were given methimazole at a starting dose of 30 mg daily, whereas ophthalmopathy patients were given high-dose intravenous methylprednisolone. Libraries were constructed in a second round of multiplex PCR, after which size selection and purification were carried out. The libraries were sequenced on an Illumina HiSeq2000 using paired-end 100 bp reads. Raw data were processed with SOAPnuke, discarding reads with adapters, uncalled bases, mean Phred below 15, or no exact constant-primer or identifier match. COPE v1.2.5 was used to merge the high-quality paired reads, and each unique nucleotide sequence was defined as a clonotype. MiTCR v1.1 was used to align clonotypes to the IMGT TRBV, TRBD and TRBJ reference segments. Analysis was restricted to V-J combinations with a frequency above 0.0001, which covered over 98% of repertoires. A TCS score was defined as the ratio of F50 (clonal expansion) to E x V (chaos), with BLOSUM62-based TCRdist applied between CDR3 peptides within each V-J. Welch's t-statistics and random forest reduced around 550 V-J features to 13, which were used in a naive Bayes classifier (R e1071). No statistical method was used to fix the sample size in advance, and group allocation was not hidden from the investigators. The paper describes TCR Vbeta CDR3 sequencing of about 140 peripheral blood samples, made up of 43 ophthalmopathy patients, some 80 hyperthyroidism patients and 17 progressor patients.

This clonotype was sampled from a woman aged 25 to 39 with Graves disease. Donor details come from another sample of the same person, matched by shared clones. The sample was peripheral blood mononuclear cells (PBMCs), taken at new diagnosis, from a patient treated with antithyroid drugs.

The CDR3 sequence is CASSKTRDSEAFF. The DNA reads TGTGCCAGCTCAAAAACTCGGGACAGCGAAGCTTTCTTT. The chain uses TRBV18 and TRBJ1-1; 7 bases in between match TRBD1. Trimmed from V: 5 bases; trimmed from J: 8 bases; junction bases lacking a gene match: 8. Counted from cysteine to phenylalanine, this CDR3 has 13 amino acids. Just the 39-base CDR3 DNA is kept, in frame starting at base 1. From a lookup of the germline V gene, CDR1 and CDR2 are KGHSH and LQKENI.